Given below is one T cell receptor (beta chain) in context. Its specificity is unknown. Data came from immunoSEQ multiplex PCR; TCRdb stores just in-frame clones and leaves some out. The table lists more than 95,000 clones, about 93% of them singletons. This record comes from a study of siplizumab effects on memory and regulatory T cells. General observations from the study: Proliferating Tregs' suppressive function in siplizumab cultures went unconfirmed.

Specimen: Tregs sorted from blood. The sequence was obtained from a human donor in good health.

Here the CDR3 reads CASSWGPSARAEAFF. CDR3 sequence (DNA): TGTGCCAGCAGCTGGGGACCCTCCGCTCGCGCTGAAGCTTTCTTT. The chain recombines TRBV11-1 with TRBJ1-1; tentatively, D is TRBD1 (5 bases). V dropped 4 bases and J dropped 6 bases, with 18 bases sitting between them. The CDR3 is 15 residues long. Germline V gene data show CDR1 as SGHAT and CDR2 as FQDESV (reference sequence).